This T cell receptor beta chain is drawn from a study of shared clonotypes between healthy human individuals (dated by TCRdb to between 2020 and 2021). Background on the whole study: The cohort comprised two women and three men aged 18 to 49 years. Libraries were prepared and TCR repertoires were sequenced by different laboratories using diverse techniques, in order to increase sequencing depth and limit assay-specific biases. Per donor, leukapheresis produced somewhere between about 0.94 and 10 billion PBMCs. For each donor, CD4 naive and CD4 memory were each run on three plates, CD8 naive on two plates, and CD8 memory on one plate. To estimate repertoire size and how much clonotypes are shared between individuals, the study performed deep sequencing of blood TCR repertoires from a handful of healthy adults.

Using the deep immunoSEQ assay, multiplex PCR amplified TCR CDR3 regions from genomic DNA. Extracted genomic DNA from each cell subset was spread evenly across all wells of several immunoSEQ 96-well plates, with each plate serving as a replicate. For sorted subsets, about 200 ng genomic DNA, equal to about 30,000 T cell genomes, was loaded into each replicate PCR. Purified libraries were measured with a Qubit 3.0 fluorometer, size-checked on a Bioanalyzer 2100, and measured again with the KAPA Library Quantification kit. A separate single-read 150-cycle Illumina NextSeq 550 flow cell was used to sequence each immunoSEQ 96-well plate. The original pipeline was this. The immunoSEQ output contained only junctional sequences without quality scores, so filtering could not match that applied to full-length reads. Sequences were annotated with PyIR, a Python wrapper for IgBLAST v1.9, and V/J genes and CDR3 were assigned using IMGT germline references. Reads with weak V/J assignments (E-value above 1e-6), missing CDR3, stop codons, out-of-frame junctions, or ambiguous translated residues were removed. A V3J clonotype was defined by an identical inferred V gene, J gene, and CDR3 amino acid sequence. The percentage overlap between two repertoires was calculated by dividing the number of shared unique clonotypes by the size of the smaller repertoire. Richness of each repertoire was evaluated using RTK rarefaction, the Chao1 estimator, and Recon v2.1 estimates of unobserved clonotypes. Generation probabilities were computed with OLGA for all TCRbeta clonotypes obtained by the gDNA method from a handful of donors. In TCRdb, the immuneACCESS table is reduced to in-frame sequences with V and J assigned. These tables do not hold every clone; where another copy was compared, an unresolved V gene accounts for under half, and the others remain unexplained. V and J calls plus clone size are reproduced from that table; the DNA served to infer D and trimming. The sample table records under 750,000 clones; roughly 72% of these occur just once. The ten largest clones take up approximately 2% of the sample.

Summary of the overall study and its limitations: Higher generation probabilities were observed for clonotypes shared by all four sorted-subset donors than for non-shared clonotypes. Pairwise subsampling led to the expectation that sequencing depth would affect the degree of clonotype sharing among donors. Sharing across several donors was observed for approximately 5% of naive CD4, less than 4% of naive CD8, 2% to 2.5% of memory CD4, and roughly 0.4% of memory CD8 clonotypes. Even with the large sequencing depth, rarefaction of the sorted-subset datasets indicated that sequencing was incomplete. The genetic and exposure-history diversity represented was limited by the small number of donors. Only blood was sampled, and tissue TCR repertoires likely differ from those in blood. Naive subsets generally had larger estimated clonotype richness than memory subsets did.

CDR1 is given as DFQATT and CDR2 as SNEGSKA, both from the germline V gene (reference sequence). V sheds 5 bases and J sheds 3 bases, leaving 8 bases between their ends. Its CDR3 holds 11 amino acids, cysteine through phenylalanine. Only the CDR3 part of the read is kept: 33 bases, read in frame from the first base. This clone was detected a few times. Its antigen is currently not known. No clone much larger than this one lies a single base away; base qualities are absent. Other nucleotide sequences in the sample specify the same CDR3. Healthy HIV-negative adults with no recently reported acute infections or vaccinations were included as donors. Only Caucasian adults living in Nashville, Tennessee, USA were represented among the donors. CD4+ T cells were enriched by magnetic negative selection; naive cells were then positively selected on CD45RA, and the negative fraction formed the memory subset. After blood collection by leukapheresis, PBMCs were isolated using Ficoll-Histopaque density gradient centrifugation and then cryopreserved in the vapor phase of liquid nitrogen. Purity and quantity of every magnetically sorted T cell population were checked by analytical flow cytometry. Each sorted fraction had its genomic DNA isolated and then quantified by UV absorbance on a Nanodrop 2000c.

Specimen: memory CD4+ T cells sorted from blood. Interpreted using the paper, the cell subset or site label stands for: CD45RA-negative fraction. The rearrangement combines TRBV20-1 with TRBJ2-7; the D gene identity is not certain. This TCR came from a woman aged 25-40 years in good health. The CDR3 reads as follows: CSAGLVYEQYF. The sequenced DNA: TGCAGTGCTGGCCTTGTCTACGAGCAGTACTTC.